This T cell receptor beta chain was captured in a study of blood T cell repertoires in COVID-19. Study context: From the United States, Italy and Spain came samples of acute and convalescent COVID-19. T cells, B-cell-depleted T cells, or PBMCs provided the cDNA or gDNA that served as material.

It was during active infection that Seattle patients were enrolled and then longitudinally followed. This CDR3 is built from 15 residues. Losses at the gene ends were 1 base for V and 4 bases for J; bases not matched to a gene: 5. The V gene's germline CDR1 is SGHDT and CDR2 YYEEEE. Authors' analysis steps: Cell counts per sample came from amplifying reference gene primers. Profiled with immunoSEQ multiplex PCR; TCRdb holds only in-frame clones, not every one. Clone size and V and J calls were adopted from that table, with D and trimming inferred from the DNA. Of 150,000 or so clones in the sample, about nine tenths were seen once. This clone was observed once.

Sequencing was done on a sample of peripheral blood. This TCR was sampled from an older woman with COVID-19, enrolled during active disease. J is TRBJ2-7 and V is TRBV5-6, with 10 bases aligning to TRBD2. The CDR3 DNA reads TGTGCCAGCAGCTTGCGACTAGCGGGTGTTTACGAGCAGTACTTC. Protein: CASSLRLAGVYEQYF.